What follows are 13 T cell receptor beta chains derived from one specimen sequenced in a study of OX40 agonist ivuxolimab in advanced cancers. Using immunoSEQ multiplex PCR, the repertoire was profiled, and TCRdb retains in-frame clones only, with some absent. The table has about 56,000 clones, approximately 82% seen once. Specimen: CD4+ or CD8+ T cells sorted from blood, collected in a trial of the OX40 agonist ivuxolimab. Source of these receptors: an adult with an advanced solid tumor such as melanoma, head and neck, liver or kidney cancer.

V gene TRBV9 combines with J gene TRBJ1-1; D is undetermined. The CDR3 spans 15 residues. The V end lost 2 bases, the J end lost 6 bases, and 17 bases lay between the germline ends. The germline CDR1 and CDR2 sequences are SGDLS and YYNGEE. For the CDR3, the DNA is TGTGCCAGCAGCGTCCAGGCTGCTGGGAGCCCTGAAGCTTTCTTT. It codes for CASSVQAAGSPEAFF.

The chain uses TRBV7-8 and TRBJ2-1, with 9 bases matching TRBD2. This CDR3 spans 16 amino acids. Germline CDR1 reads SGHVS; CDR2 reads FQNEAQ. V shed 5 bases, J shed 9 bases, and the junction held 14 bases outside the gene matches. The CDR3 spells CASSPNVAGEGSEQFF. The CDR3 DNA follows: TGTGCCAGCAGCCCGAATGTAGCGGGAGAAGGAAGTGAGCAGTTCTTC.

This clone was picked up a small number of times. V and J are TRBV19 and TRBJ2-7, with a tentative D call TRBD2 (6 bases). CDR3 length: 14 residues. The germline V gene encodes CDR1 LNHDA and CDR2 SQIVND (reference sequence). The germline V and J ends were trimmed by 1 base and 1 base, with 8 bases remaining between them. The CDR3 bases are TGTGCCAGTAGTATAGTAGCGGATTCCTACGAGCAGTACTTC. Amino acid sequence: CASSIVADSYEQYF.

This rearrangement joins TRBV30 to TRBJ2-2; the D gene is possibly TRBD2 (6 bases). The length of the CDR3 is 14 residues. V was clipped by 5 bases and J by 4 bases, with 14 bases between them. Germline CDR1 GTSNPN, CDR2 SVGIG (reference sequence). CDR3 region: CAWAEGLITGELFF. Here the CDR3 DNA reads TGTGCCTGGGCGGAGGGGTTGATCACCGGGGAGCTGTTTTTT.

The CDR3 protein is CASSLGQGTDTQYF. In nucleotides, the CDR3 is TGTGCCAGCAGCTTGGGACAGGGGACAGATACGCAGTATTTT. The V call is TRBV13, the J call TRBJ2-3; 10 bases are shared with TRBD1. CDR1 and CDR2 from the germline V gene are PRHDT and FYEKMQ (reference sequence). This CDR3 spans 14 amino acids. V dropped 3 bases and J dropped 3; count of bases not matched to a gene: 0.

About this clone itself: The junction does not match germline at one end; this may be a read error. The chain combines TRBV2 with TRBJ1-5; no clear D gene. The germline CDR1 and CDR2 sequences are SNHLY and FYNNEI. This CDR3 has 13 amino acids. Here the CDR3 DNA reads TGTGCCAGCAGCGAAGGACCCAATCAGCCCCAGCATTTT. This translates into CASSEGPNQPQHF.

The gene calls are TRBV18 and TRBJ1-2, with a weak D call TRBD1 (5 bases). Germline assignment: CDR1 KGHSH and CDR2 LQKENI. Deletions cut 3 bases from V and 6 bases from J, with 14 bases between. There are 14 residues in the CDR3. The CDR3 sequence: CASSPRGSKDGYTF. In DNA, the CDR3 is TGTGCCAGCTCACCCCGGGGCTCAAAGGATGGCTACACCTTC.

This chain joins TRBV6-1 and TRBJ2-3; perhaps TRBD2 as D (6 bases). Trimming removed 4 bases from V and 0 bases from J, with 17 bases in between. The germline CDR1 and CDR2 sequences are MNHNS and SASEGT. This CDR3 spans 17 amino acids. This CDR3 reads CASSVSRTSRSTDTQYF. CDR3 nucleotide sequence: TGTGCCAGCAGTGTTTCCCGAACTAGCCGTAGCACAGATACGCAGTATTTT.

DNA of the CDR3: TGTGCCAGCTCTCGATCGGCCTACTCTGGGGCCAACGTCCTGACTTTC. As protein: CASSRSAYSGANVLTF. The V and J genes are TRBV2 and TRBJ2-6; D unclear. The germline CDR1 and CDR2 sequences are SNHLY and FYNNEI. The CDR3 has 16 residues. Trimming removed 8 bases from V and 0 bases from J, with 14 bases in between.

This clone was seen more than once but under ten times. The chain employs TRBV9 and TRBJ2-5; D might be TRBD1 (5 bases). Germline CDR1 SGDLS, CDR2 YYNGEE. CDR3 size: 12 residues. V gave up 4 bases and J gave up 3 bases, with 7 bases separating them. For the CDR3, the DNA is TGTGCCAGCAGCTCGACAGAAGAGACCCAGTACTTC. Translating it yields CASSSTEETQYF.

This clone was observed once. This chain uses TRBV4-1 with TRBJ1-4; D is uncertain. Germline values: CDR1 MGHRA, CDR2 YSYEKL. This CDR3 has 15 amino acids. The germline V and J ends were trimmed by 4 bases and 0 bases, with 9 bases remaining between them. The CDR3 spells CASSLSGTTNEKLFF. CDR3 nucleotide sequence: TGCGCCAGCAGCCTCTCCGGGACAACTAATGAAAAACTGTTTTTT.

V and J are TRBV5-1 and TRBJ2-5; 11 bases align to TRBD2. Germline values: CDR1 SGHRS, CDR2 YFSETQ. The CDR3 loop spans 16 amino acids. J lost 1 base, V lost 2 bases, and 4 bases had no gene match. DNA for the CDR3: TGCGCCAGCAGCTTCGGACTAGCGGGCCCCCAAGAGACCCAGTACTTC. It is translated as CASSFGLAGPQETQYF.

Only a few counts were recorded for this clone. The rearrangement links TRBV6-5 to TRBJ2-7; 8 bases are shared with TRBD1. Germline loops: CDR1 MNHEY, CDR2 SVGAGI. The V and J ends lost 6 bases and 0 bases, in that order; junction bases with no gene match: 4. The length of the CDR3 is 14 residues. As DNA, the CDR3 is TGTGCCAGCAGGGGGACAGGCTACTCCTACGAGCAGTACTTC. Protein: CASRGTGYSYEQYF.